These T cell receptor beta chains were read from a single sample in a study of blood T cell repertoires in COVID-19. Using immunoSEQ multiplex PCR, the repertoire was profiled, and TCRdb retains in-frame clones only, with some absent. The sample has around 140,000 clones; 88% are singletons. The specimen sequenced was peripheral blood. The source is a man aged 70-80 years with active COVID-19. Both conserved end residues are part of each CDR3. A D gene is named only where the DNA matches it firmly. Rows give clone size only sometimes, using once, few, many, or a class for an expanded clone.

v_call: TRBV21-1; j_call: TRBJ2-7; clone_size: NA; d_call: NA; cdr3_nt: TGTGCCAGCAGCAAAGAATATTGGCACGAGCAGTACTTC; cdr3_aa: CASSKEYWHEQYF
v_call: TRBV2; j_call: TRBJ2-5; clone_size: NA; d_call: NA; cdr3_nt: TGTGCCAGCAGGCCAGGGCCCCAAGAGACCCAGTACTTC; cdr3_aa: CASRPGPQETQYF
v_call: TRBV28; j_call: TRBJ2-7; clone_size: NA; d_call: TRBD2; cdr3_nt: TGTGCCAGCACTCTGACAGTAGCGGGGGTACTTTACGAGCAGTACTTC; cdr3_aa: CASTLTVAGVLYEQYF
v_call: TRBV6-1; j_call: TRBJ1-1; clone_size: once; d_call: NA; cdr3_nt: TGTGCCAGCAGTGAAGATCTGCGAAATTTCGGTGGGAGAGGAAGGAGGCATACTGAAGCTTTCTTT; cdr3_aa: CASSEDLRNFGGRGRRHTEAFF
v_call: TRBV7-3; j_call: TRBJ2-1; clone_size: NA; d_call: TRBD1; cdr3_nt: TGTGCCAGCAGCGGACCAGGGACAGGGAGCTCCTACAATGAGCAGTTCTTC; cdr3_aa: CASSGPGTGSSYNEQFF
v_call: TRBV19; j_call: TRBJ2-3; clone_size: few; d_call: NA; cdr3_nt: TGTGCCAGTAGTATCAATATCGGTTTGATCACAGATACGCAGTATTTT; cdr3_aa: CASSINIGLITDTQYF
v_call: TRBV7-2; j_call: TRBJ2-1; clone_size: NA; d_call: TRBD2; cdr3_nt: TGTGCCAGCAGCTTAGGAGCGGGAGGGTCCTACAATGAGCAGTTCTTC; cdr3_aa: CASSLGAGGSYNEQFF
v_call: TRBV4-2; j_call: TRBJ1-1; clone_size: NA; d_call: NA; cdr3_nt: TGTGCCAGCAGCCAAGATCCGGGGACTGAAGCTTTCTTT; cdr3_aa: CASSQDPGTEAFF
v_call: TRBV5-5; j_call: TRBJ2-7; clone_size: NA; d_call: NA; cdr3_nt: TGTGCCAGCAGCTTGGATCCGGACAGACGTTACGAGCAGTACTTC; cdr3_aa: CASSLDPDRRYEQYF
v_call: TRBV7-3; j_call: TRBJ2-5; clone_size: NA; d_call: TRBD1; cdr3_nt: TGTGCCAGCAGCCCAGGGGGACCTCAAGAGACCCAGTACTTC; cdr3_aa: CASSPGGPQETQYF
v_call: TRBV11-3; j_call: TRBJ2-7; clone_size: NA; d_call: TRBD1; cdr3_nt: TGTGCCAGCAGCTTAGACGGACAGGGTAACGAGCAGTACTTC; cdr3_aa: CASSLDGQGNEQYF
v_call: TRBV28; j_call: TRBJ2-7; clone_size: NA; d_call: NA; cdr3_nt: TGTGCCAGCCTTTCTCGGGGTTACGAGCAGTACTTC; cdr3_aa: CASLSRGYEQYF
v_call: TRBV5-1; j_call: TRBJ2-3; clone_size: NA; d_call: TRBD2; cdr3_nt: TGCGCCAGCAGCTCCTTTGCCGGGACTACTACATTGTATACGCAGTATTTT; cdr3_aa: CASSSFAGTTTLYTQYF
v_call: TRBV7-3; j_call: TRBJ2-3; clone_size: once; d_call: NA; cdr3_nt: TGTGCCAGCAGTTCAGGGGAACGGGTTAGCACAGATACGCAGTATTTT; cdr3_aa: CASSSGERVSTDTQYF
v_call: TRBV5-1; j_call: TRBJ2-2; clone_size: once; d_call: TRBD1; cdr3_nt: TGCGCCAGCAGCTTGAGAGACAGGGGGACGAACGGGGAGCTGTTTTTT; cdr3_aa: CASSLRDRGTNGELFF
v_call: TRBV15; j_call: TRBJ2-1; clone_size: NA; d_call: NA; cdr3_nt: TGTGCCACCAGCAGACAGGGGACCTACAATGAGCAGTTCTTC; cdr3_aa: CATSRQGTYNEQFF
v_call: TRBV28; j_call: TRBJ1-1; clone_size: NA; d_call: NA; cdr3_nt: TGTGCCAGCAGTGCCCCCCAGGGGTTGAACACTGAAGCTTTCTTT; cdr3_aa: CASSAPQGLNTEAFF
v_call: TRBV27; j_call: TRBJ2-1; clone_size: once; d_call: NA; cdr3_nt: TGTGCCAGCAGCAGTCTCGCGGGGCGATACAATGAGCAGTTCTTC; cdr3_aa: CASSSLAGRYNEQFF
v_call: TRBV11-1; j_call: TRBJ1-2; clone_size: NA; d_call: NA; cdr3_nt: TGTGCCAGCAGCTTTAAACAGAACTATGGCTACACCTTC; cdr3_aa: CASSFKQNYGYTF
v_call: TRBV7-2; j_call: TRBJ1-5; clone_size: NA; d_call: TRBD1; cdr3_nt: TGTGCCAGCAGCTTACATCAGGGACAGGGGCAGCCCCAGCATTTT; cdr3_aa: CASSLHQGQGQPQHF
v_call: TRBV24-1; j_call: TRBJ2-1; clone_size: NA; d_call: TRBD2; cdr3_nt: TGTGCCACCAGTGGTAGCGGGAGGGGAAATGAGCAGTTCTTC; cdr3_aa: CATSGSGRGNEQFF
v_call: TRBV7-9; j_call: TRBJ1-2; clone_size: NA; d_call: NA; cdr3_nt: TGTGCCAGCAGCTTAGGGCAGGCCTGGGGCTACACCTTC; cdr3_aa: CASSLGQAWGYTF
v_call: TRBV27; j_call: TRBJ2-1; clone_size: NA; d_call: NA; cdr3_nt: TGTGCCAGCAGTTCCTGGACATTTTACAATGAGCAGTTCTTC; cdr3_aa: CASSSWTFYNEQFF
v_call: TRBV28; j_call: TRBJ2-1; clone_size: NA; d_call: NA; cdr3_nt: TGTGCCAGCAGTACGCACCTAGCGCCTTACAATGAGCAGTTCTTC; cdr3_aa: CASSTHLAPYNEQFF
v_call: TRBV5-1; j_call: TRBJ1-2; clone_size: NA; d_call: TRBD1; cdr3_nt: TGCGCCAGCAGCTATTACAGGGGTGGTGGCTACACCTTC; cdr3_aa: CASSYYRGGGYTF
v_call: TRBV7-2; j_call: TRBJ1-6; clone_size: NA; d_call: TRBD1; cdr3_nt: TGTGCCAGCAGCCCCGGGACAGTTAATTCACCCCTCCATTTT; cdr3_aa: CASSPGTVNSPLHF
v_call: TRBV28; j_call: TRBJ2-3; clone_size: NA; d_call: NA; cdr3_nt: TGTGCCAGCAGCCTCCTTGGGACTTCCGCTAGCACAGATACGCAGTATTTT; cdr3_aa: CASSLLGTSASTDTQYF
v_call: TRBV28; j_call: TRBJ1-5; clone_size: few; d_call: NA; cdr3_nt: TGTGCCAGCAGTTCGATAGGGGGATGGTACGAGCCCCAGCATTTT; cdr3_aa: CASSSIGGWYEPQHF